The rows below give T cell receptor beta chains drawn from one sample of a study of cytomegalovirus exposure and HLA in healthy donors. Profiling relied on immunoSEQ multiplex PCR, and the TCRdb table lists in-frame clones only, not all of them. The sample consists of about 200,000 clones, 70% to 80% of them appearing once. Sequencing used PBMCs. Every receptor here comes from a woman aged 25 to 45 in good health and CMV-seropositive. Each CDR3 is given with its conserved first and last residue.

v_call cdr3_aa
TRBV5-1 CASSLGDGRIYGYTF
TRBV5-4 CASSVRDTEAFF
TRBV5-4 CASSERDIGSPLHF
TRBV5-6 CASSRPTGGLSFF
TRBV5-6 CASSFARGYNEQFF
TRBV30 CAVDRAGANVLTF
TRBV5-1 CASSYRGLVTDTQYF
TRBV11-3 CASSLGGSGSTDTQYF
TRBV4-2 CASSPRWAYEQYF
TRBV18 CASSLTRLVAGNEQFF
TRBV5-1 CASSLAETQYF
TRBV28 CASSLTGGNVVAFF
TRBV6-4 CASSETSGITDTQYF
TRBV6-1 CATRQSYSNQPQHF
TRBV6-1 CASTAGTYSNQPQHF
TRBV21-1 CASSNALAGGPGANVLTF
TRBV7-9 CASSPDIISPEQYF
TRBV5-1 CASSLDRAVNTEAFF
TRBV30 CAWSVNRIKNIQYF
TRBV5-1 CASSFTDRGSYNEQFF
TRBV29-1 CSVVPLAGDGDTQYF
TRBV2 CASSGRFSYEQYF
TRBV5-5 CASSASASGGSRDTQYF
TRBV9 CASSVATSGSYEQFF
TRBV27 CASSLADRGGKLFF
TRBV4-1 CASSQGERNSPLHF
TRBV27 CASSLFPSSPDTQYF
TRBV2 CASSIAGGLYNEQFF
TRBV7-3 CASSLSAGSYNEQFF
TRBV5-1 CASTPEGWGTEAFF
TRBV7-9 CASSLGTVNTEAFF
TRBV10-3 CASDQGQHSNQPQHF
TRBV28 CASRPSGWVGYEQYF
TRBV19 CASSQETGNRYGYTF
TRBV30 CAWSLTRGLTNEKLFF
TRBV30 CAWSVWRDRTEAFF
TRBV6-5 CASSENRDQPQHF
TRBV5-5 CASSLESSGNTIYF
TRBV2 CASSELAGGNEQFF
TRBV7-2 CASSSGGPGELFF
TRBV10-1 CASSDRGGTGWDF
TRBV28 CASSFGGLDTQYF
TRBV4-3 CASSWADYNTGELFF